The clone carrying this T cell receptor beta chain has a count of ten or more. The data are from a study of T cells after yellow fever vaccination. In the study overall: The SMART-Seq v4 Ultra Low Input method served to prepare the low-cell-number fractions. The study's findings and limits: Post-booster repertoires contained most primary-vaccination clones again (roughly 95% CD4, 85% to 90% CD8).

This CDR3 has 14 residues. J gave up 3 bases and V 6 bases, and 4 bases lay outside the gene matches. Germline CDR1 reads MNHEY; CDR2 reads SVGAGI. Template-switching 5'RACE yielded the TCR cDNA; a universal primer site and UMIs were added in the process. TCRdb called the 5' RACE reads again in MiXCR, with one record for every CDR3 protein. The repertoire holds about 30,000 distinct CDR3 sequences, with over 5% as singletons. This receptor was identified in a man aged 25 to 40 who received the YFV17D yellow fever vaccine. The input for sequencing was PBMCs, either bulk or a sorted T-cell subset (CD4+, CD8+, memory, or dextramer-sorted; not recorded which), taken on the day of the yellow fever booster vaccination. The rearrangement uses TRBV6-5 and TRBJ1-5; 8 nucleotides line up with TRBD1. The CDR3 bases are TGTGCCAGCAGGATGACAGGGGTCAATCAGCCCCAGCATTTT. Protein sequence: CASRMTGVNQPQHF.